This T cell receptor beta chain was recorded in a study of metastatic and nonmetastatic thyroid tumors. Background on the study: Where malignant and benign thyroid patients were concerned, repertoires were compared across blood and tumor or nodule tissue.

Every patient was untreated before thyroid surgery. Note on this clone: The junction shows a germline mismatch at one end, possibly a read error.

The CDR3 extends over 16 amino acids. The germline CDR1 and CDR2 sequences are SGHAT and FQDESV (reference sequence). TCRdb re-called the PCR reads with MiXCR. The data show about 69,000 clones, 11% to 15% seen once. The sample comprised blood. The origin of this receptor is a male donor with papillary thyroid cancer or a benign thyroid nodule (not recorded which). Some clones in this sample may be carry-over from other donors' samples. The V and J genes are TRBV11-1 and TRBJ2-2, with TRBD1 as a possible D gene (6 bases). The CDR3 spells CASSSRYRDNTVELFF. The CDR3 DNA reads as TGTGCCAGCAGCTCCCGGTACAGGGACAACACCGTGGAGCTGTTTTTT. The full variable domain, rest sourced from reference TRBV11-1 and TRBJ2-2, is EAEVAQSPRYKITEKSQAVAFWCDPISGHATLYWYRQILGQGPELLVQFQDESVVDDSQLPKDRFSAERLKGVDSTLKIQPAELGDSAMYLCASSSRYRDNTVELFFGEGSRLTVL.